What follows describes a single TCR beta chain. Trimming took 3 bases from V and 2 from J, leaving 14 bases between them. The CDR3 is made up of 15 amino acids. Germline V lookup: CDR1 LNHDA, CDR2 SQIVND (reference sequence). This sample stems from a study of blood T cell repertoires in COVID-19. Study details: Material from acute and convalescent COVID-19 was sourced from the United States, Italy and Spain. Sample material is recorded as cDNA or gDNA derived from T cells, B-cell-depleted T cells, or PBMCs.

As processed by the authors: Using reference gene primer amplification, nucleated cell counts were estimated. Sequencing was performed with immunoSEQ multiplex PCR; in TCRdb, only in-frame clones are kept and a portion is missing. V, J and clone size were drawn from that table, and D and trimming were deduced from the DNA. Seen here are some 260,000 clones, 88% observed once, and the top ten hold 0.99%. This receptor was identified in a woman aged 40 to 55 who had recovered from COVID-19. V gene TRBV19 combines with J gene TRBJ2-7; possibly TRBD1 for D (6 bases). Material: peripheral blood. DNA of the CDR3: TGTGCCAGTAGTATGGCCCCCCAGGGGCCCTACGAGCAGTACTTC. Protein: CASSMAPQGPYEQYF.